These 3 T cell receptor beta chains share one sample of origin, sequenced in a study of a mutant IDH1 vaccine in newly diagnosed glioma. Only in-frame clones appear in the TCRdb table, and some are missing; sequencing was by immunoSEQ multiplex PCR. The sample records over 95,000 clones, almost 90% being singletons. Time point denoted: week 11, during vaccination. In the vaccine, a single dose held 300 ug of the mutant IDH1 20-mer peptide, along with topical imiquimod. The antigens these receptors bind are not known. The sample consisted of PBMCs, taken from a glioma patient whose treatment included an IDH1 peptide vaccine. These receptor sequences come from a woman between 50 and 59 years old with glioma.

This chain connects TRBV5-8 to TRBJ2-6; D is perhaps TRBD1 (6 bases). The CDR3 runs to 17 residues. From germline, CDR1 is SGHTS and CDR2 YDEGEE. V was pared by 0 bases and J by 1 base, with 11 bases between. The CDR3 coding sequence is TGTGCCAGCAGCTTGGTACAGGGATCTTCTGGGGCCAACGTCCTGACTTTC. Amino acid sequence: CASSLVQGSSGANVLTF.

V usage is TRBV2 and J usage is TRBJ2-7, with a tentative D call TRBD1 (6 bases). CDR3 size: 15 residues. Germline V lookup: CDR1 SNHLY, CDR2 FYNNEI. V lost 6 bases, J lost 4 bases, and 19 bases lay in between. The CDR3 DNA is TGTGCCAGCAGGCCCCGAAGAGGGGGTACGTACGAGCAGTACTTC. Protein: CASRPRRGGTYEQYF. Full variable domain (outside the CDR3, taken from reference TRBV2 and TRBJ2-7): EPEVTQTPSHQVTQMGQEVILRCVPISNHLYFYWYRQILGQKVEFLVSFYNNEISEKSEIFDDQFSVERPDGSNFTLKIRSTKLEDSAMYFCASRPRRGGTYEQYFGPGTRLTVT.

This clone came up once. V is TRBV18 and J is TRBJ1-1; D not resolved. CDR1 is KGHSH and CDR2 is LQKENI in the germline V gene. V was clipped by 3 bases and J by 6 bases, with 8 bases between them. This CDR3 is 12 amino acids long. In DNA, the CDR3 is TGTGCCAGCTCACCCTGGGGTCCTGAAGCTTTCTTT. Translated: CASSPWGPEAFF.